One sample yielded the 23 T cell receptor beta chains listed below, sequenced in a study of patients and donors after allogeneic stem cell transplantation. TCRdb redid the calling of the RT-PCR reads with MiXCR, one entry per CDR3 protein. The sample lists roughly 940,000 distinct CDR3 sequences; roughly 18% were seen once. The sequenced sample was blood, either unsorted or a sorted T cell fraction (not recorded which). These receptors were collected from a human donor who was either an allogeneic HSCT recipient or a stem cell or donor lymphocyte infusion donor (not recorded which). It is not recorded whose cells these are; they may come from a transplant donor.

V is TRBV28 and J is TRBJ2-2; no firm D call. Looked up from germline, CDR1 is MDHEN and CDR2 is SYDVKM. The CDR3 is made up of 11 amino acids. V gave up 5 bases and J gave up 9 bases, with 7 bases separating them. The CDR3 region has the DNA TGTGCCAGCAGTACGAAACGGGAGCTGTTTTTT. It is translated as CASSTKRELFF.

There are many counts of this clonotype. CDR3 in amino acids: CASSVGRTSYEQYF. Written as DNA, the CDR3 is TGTGCCAGCAGCGTTGGACGGACCTCCTACGAGCAGTACTTC. V and J are TRBV7-3 and TRBJ2-7, with D uncertain. Germline assignment: CDR1 SGHTA and CDR2 FQGTGA. The CDR3 loop spans 14 amino acids. Trimming removed 5 bases from V and 0 bases from J, with 11 bases in between.

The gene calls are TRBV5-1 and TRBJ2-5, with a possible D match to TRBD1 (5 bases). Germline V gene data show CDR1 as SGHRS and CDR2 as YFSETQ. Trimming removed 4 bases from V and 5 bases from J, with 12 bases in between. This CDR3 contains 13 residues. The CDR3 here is CASSRWGRETQYF. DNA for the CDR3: TGCGCCAGCAGCCGATGGGGCAGGGAGACCCAGTACTTC. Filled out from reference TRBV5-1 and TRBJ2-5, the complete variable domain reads KAGVTQTPRYLIKTRGQQVTLSCSPISGHRSVSWYQQTPGQGLQFLFEYFSETQRNKGNFPGRFSGRQFSNSRSEMNVSTLELGDSALYLCASSRWGRETQYFGPGTRLLVL.

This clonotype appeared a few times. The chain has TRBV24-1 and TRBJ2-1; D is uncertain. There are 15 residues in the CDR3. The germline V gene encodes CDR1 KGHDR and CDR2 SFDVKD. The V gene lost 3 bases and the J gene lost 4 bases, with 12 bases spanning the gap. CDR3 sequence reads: CATSDGTNSYNEQFF. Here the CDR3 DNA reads TGTGCCACCAGTGATGGTACTAACAGTTACAATGAGCAGTTCTTC.

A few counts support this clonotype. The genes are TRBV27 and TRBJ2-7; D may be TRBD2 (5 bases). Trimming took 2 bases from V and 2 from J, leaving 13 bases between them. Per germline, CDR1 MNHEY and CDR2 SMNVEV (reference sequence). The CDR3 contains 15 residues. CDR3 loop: CASSLRELGPYEQYF. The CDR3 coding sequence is TGTGCCAGCAGTTTAAGGGAACTAGGGCCCTACGAGCAGTACTTC.

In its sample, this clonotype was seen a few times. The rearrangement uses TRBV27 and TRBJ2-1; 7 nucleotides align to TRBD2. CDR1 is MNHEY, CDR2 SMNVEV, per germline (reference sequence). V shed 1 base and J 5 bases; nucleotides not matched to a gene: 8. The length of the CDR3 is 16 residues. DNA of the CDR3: TGTGCCAGCAGTTTATTCGCCGGGGGGTTAGACAATGAGCAGTTCTTC. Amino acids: CASSLFAGGLDNEQFF.

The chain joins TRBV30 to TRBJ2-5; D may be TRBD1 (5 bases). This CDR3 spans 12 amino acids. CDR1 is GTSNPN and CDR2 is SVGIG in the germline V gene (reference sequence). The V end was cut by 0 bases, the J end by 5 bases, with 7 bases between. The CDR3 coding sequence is TGTGCCTGGAGTGTCCAGGGCGAGACCCAGTACTTC. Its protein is CAWSVQGETQYF.

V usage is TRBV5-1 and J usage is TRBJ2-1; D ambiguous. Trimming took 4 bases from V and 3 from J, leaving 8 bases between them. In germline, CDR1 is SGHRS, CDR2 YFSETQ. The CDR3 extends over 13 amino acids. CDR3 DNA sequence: TGCGCCAGCAGCGCATCCGACTACAATGAGCAGTTCTTC. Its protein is CASSASDYNEQFF.

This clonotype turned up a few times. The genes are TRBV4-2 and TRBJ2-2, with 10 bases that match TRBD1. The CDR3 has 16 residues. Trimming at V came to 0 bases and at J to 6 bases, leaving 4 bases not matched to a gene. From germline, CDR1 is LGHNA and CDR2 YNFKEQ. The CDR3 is CASSQDRDRGAGELFF. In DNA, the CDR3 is TGTGCCAGCAGCCAAGACCGGGACAGGGGTGCCGGGGAGCTGTTTTTT.

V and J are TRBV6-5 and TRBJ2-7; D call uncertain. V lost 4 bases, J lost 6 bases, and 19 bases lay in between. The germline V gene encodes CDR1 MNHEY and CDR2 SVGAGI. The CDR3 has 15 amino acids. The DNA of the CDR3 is TGTGCCAGCAGTTCGAGTCGACCCGGTGTGCGCGAGCAGTACTTC. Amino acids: CASSSSRPGVREQYF.

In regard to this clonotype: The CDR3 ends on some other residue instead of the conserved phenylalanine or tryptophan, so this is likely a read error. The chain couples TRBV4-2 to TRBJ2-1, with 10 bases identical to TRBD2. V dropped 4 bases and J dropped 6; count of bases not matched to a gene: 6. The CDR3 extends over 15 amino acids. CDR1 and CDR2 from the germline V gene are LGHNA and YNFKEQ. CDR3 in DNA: TGTGCCAGCAGCCTCCAGCGGGGGGGCTCCAATGAGCAGTTCTCC. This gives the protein CASSLQRGGSNEQFS.

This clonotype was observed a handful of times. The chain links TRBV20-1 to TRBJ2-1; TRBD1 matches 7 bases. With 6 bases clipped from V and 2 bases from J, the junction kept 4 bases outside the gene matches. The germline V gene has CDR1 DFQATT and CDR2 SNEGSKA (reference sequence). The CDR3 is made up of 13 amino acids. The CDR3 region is CSATGQTYNEQFF. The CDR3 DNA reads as TGCAGTGCAACGGGACAGACCTACAATGAGCAGTTCTTC.

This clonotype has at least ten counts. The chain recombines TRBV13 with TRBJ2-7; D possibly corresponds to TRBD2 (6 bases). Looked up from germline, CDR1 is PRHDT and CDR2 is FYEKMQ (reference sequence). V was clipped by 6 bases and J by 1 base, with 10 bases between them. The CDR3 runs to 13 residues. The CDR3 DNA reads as TGTGCCAGCAGACTCGGGAGATCCTACGAGCAGTACTTC. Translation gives CASRLGRSYEQYF.

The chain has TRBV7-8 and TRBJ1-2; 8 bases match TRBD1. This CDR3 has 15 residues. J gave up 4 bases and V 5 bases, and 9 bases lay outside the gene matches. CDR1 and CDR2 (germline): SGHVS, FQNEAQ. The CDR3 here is CASSAYRGRPYGYTF. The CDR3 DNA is TGTGCCAGCAGCGCATACAGGGGGAGGCCCTATGGCTACACCTTC.

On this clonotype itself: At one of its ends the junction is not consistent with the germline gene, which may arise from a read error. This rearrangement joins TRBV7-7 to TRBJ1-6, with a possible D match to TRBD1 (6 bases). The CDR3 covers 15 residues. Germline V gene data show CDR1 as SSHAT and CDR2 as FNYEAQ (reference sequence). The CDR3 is CASSLQTGSDSPLHF. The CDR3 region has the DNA TGTGCTAGCAGCTTACAGACAGGCTCGGATTCACCCCTCCACTTT.

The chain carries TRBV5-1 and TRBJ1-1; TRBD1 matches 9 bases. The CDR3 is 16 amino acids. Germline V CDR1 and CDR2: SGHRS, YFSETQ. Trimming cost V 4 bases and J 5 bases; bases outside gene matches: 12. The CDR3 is CASSHTISTGGTEAFF. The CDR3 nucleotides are TGCGCCAGCAGCCACACCATATCGACAGGGGGGACTGAAGCTTTCTTT.

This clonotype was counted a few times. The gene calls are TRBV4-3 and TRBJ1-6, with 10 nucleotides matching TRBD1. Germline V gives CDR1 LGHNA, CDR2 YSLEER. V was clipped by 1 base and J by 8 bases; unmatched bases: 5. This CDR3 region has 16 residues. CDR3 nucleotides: TGCGCCAGCAGCCAAGTGGGGACAGGGGCTTATTCACCCCTCCACTTT. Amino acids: CASSQVGTGAYSPLHF.

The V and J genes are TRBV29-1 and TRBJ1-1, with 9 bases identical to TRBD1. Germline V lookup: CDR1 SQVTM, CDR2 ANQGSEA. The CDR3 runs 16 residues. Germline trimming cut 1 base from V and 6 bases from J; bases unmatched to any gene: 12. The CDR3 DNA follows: TGCAGCGTTGAAGGCCGTGACGGACAGGGGAGCCCTGAAGCTTTCTTT. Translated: CSVEGRDGQGSPEAFF.

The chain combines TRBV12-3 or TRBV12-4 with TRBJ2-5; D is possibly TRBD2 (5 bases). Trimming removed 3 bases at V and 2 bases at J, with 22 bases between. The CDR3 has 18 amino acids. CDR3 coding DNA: TGTGCCAGCAGTTTTAGGCTAGCCCTCTCCTCTTTACAAGAGACCCAGTACTTC. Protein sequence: CASSFRLALSSLQETQYF.

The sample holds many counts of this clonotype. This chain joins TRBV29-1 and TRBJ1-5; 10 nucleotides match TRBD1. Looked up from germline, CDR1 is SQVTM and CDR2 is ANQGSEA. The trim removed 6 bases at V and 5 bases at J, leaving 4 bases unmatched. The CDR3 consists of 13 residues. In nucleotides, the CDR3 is TGCAGCGTCCAAGGACAGGGGGATCAGCCCCAGCATTTT. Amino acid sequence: CSVQGQGDQPQHF.

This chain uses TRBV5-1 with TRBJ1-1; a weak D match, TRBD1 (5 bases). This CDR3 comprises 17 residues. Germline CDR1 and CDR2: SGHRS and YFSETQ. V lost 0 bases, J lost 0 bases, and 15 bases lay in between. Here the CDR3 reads CASSLAAPQALNTEAFF. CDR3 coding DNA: TGCGCCAGCAGCTTGGCGGCCCCACAGGCCTTGAACACTGAAGCTTTCTTT.

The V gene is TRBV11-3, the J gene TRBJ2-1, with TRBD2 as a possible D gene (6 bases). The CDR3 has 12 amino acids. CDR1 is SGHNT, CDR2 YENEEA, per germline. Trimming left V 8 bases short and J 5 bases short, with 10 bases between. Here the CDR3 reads CASSSEDNEQFF. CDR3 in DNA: TGTGCCAGCTCTAGCGAGGACAATGAGCAGTTCTTC.

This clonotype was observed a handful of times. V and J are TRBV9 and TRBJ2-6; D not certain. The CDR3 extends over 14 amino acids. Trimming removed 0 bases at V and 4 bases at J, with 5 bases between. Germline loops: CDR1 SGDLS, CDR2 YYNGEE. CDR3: CASSVEAGANVLTF. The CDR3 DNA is TGTGCCAGCAGCGTAGAGGCCGGGGCCAACGTCCTGACTTTC.